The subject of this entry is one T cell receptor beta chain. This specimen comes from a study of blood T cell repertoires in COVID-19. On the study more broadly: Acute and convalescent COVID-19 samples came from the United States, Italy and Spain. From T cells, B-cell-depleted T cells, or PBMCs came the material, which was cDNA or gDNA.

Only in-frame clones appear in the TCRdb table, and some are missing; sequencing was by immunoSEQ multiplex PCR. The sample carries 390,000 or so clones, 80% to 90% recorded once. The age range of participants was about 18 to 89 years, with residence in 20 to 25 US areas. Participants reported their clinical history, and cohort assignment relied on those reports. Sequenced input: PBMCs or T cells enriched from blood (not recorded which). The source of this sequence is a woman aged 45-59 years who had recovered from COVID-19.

CDR3 DNA: TGTGCCAGCAGTTTAAGTGGGCAACCAAAAGATACGCAGTATTTT. Translating it yields CASSLSGQPKDTQYF. The gene calls are TRBV28 and TRBJ2-3; no firm D call. Looked up from germline, CDR1 is MDHEN and CDR2 is SYDVKM. With 2 bases removed from V and 5 bases from J, the gap between germline ends came to 14 bases. The CDR3 is made up of 15 amino acids.